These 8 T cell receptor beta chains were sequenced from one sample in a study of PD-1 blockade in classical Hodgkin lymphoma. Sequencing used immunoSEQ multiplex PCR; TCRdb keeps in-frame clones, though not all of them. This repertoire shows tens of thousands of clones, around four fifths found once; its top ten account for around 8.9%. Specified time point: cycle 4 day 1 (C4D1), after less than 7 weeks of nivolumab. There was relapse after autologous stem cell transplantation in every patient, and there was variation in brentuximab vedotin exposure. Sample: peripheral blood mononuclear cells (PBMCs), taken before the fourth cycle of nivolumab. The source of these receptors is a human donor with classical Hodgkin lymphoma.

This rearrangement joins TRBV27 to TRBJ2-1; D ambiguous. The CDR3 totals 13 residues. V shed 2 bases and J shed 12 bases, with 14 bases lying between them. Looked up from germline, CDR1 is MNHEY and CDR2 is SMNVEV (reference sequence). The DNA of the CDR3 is TGTGCCAGCAGTTTAGGATTTGGGCAAAGGCAGTTCTTC. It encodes CASSLGFGQRQFF.

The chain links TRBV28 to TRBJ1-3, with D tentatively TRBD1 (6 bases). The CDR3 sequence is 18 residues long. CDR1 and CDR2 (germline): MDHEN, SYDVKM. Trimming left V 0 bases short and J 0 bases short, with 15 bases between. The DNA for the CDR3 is TGTGCCAGCAGTTTATGGTGGCAGGGGCCGAGCTCTGGAAACACCATATATTTT. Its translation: CASSLWWQGPSSGNTIYF.

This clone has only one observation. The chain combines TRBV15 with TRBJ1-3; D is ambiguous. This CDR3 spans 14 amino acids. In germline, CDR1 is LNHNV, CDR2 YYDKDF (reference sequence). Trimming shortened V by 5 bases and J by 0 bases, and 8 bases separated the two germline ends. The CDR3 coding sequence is TGTGCCACCAGCTTAGGCCTCTCTGGAAACACCATATATTTT. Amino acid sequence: CATSLGLSGNTIYF.

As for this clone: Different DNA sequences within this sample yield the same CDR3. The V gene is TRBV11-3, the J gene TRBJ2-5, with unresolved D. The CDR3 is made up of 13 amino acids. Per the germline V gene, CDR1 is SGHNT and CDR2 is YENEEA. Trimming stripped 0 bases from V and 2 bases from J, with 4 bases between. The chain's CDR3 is CASSLDRQETQYF. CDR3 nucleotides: TGTGCCAGCAGCTTAGATAGGCAAGAGACCCAGTACTTC.

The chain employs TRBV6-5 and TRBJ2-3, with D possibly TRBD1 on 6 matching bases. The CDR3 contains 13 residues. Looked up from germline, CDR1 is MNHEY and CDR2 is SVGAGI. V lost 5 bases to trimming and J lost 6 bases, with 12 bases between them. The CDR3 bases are TGTGCCAGCAGTGAAGCCGACAGGGATACGCAGTATTTT. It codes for CASSEADRDTQYF.

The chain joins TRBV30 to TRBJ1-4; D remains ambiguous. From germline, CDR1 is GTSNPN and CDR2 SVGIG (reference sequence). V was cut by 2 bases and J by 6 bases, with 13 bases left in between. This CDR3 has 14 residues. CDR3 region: CAWSLRHTDEKLFF. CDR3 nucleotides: TGTGCCTGGAGTCTCAGACACACAGATGAAAAACTGTTTTTT.

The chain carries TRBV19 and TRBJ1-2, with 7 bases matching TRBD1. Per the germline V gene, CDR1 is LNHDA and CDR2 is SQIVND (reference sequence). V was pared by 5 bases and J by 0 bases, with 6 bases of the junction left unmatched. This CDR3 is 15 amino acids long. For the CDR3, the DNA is TGTGCCAGTAGTCCGCGACAGGGAACTAACTATGGCTACACCTTC. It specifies CASSPRQGTNYGYTF.

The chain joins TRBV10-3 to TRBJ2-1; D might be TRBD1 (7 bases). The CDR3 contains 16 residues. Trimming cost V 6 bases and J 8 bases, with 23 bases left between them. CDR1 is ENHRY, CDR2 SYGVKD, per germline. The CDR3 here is CAIRERGGQGDYEQFF. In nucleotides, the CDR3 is TGTGCCATCAGGGAAAGGGGCGGCCAGGGGGACTATGAGCAGTTCTTC.